This T cell receptor beta chain is drawn from a study of control samples from healthy donors and cancer patients. The repertoire was sequenced with immunoSEQ multiplex PCR; TCRdb's copy has only in-frame clones and lacks some. The sample has fewer than 20,000 clones, 80% to 85% seen once. The ends were cut back, 3 bases at V and 3 bases at J, with 15 bases in the middle. This CDR3 has 15 residues. CDR1 is SGHAT and CDR2 is FQNNGV in the germline V gene. V gene TRBV11-2 combines with J gene TRBJ2-7; D ambiguous. This receptor was obtained from a woman aged 65 to 85 with lung cancer. The sample was PBMCs. CDR3 bases: TGTGCCAGCAGCTTCTCCTGGTTTGGATACTACGAGCAGTACTTC. Its protein is CASSFSWFGYYEQYF.